These 13 T cell receptor beta chains were all obtained from the same sample, sequenced in a study of T-cell reconstitution after alpha-beta-depleted transplantation in children. As it was prepared, the TCRbeta library received unique molecular identifiers. TCRdb used MiXCR to reprocess the PCR reads, holding one entry per CDR3 protein. The sample lists fewer than 550,000 distinct CDR3 sequences; 9.5% to 12% were seen once. The sample consisted of PBMCs, mostly from graft donor cells, taken 180 days after TCRalphabeta/CD19-depleted stem cell transplant. These receptor sequences come from a female patient aged 2 to 10 who had a stem cell transplant for aplastic anemia, so the T cells may come from the graft donor.

The genes are TRBV5-1 and TRBJ1-4; no definite D call. V lost 4 bases, J lost 4 bases, and 14 bases lay in between. The CDR3 spans 15 residues. Germline V gene lookup returns CDR1 SGHRS and CDR2 YFSETQ. CDR3 region: CASSKDPPFNEKLFF. CDR3 bases: TGCGCCAGCAGCAAAGACCCGCCTTTTAATGAAAAACTGTTTTTT.

The chain links TRBV27 to TRBJ2-1; D is perhaps TRBD2 (6 bases). Germline CDR1 MNHEY, CDR2 SMNVEV (reference sequence). CDR3 length: 14 residues. Trimming took 6 bases from V and 4 from J, leaving 13 bases between them. The DNA of the CDR3 is TGTGCCAGCAGGTTGAGGACTACTTACAATGAGCAGTTCTTC. Amino acid sequence: CASRLRTTYNEQFF.

CDR3 in amino acids: CSASGSRVEGYTF. In nucleotides, the CDR3 is TGCAGTGCTTCAGGTTCCAGAGTGGAGGGCTACACCTTC. V is TRBV20-1 and J is TRBJ1-2; D remains ambiguous. This CDR3 has 13 residues. The germline CDR1 and CDR2 sequences are DFQATT and SNEGSKA (reference sequence). Trimming shortened V by 5 bases and J by 8 bases, and 18 bases separated the two germline ends.

Many counts were recorded for this clonotype. The chain recombines TRBV29-1 with TRBJ1-4; no clear D. The germline V and J ends were trimmed by 2 bases and 4 bases, with 11 bases remaining between them. Looked up from germline, CDR1 is SQVTM and CDR2 is ANQGSEA. The CDR3 totals 14 residues. The CDR3 DNA is TGCAGCGTTGAACACAGCGGATTTAATGAAAAACTGTTTTTT. This translates into CSVEHSGFNEKLFF.

The rearrangement uses TRBV25-1 and TRBJ2-3; 8 positions agree with TRBD2. Germline CDR1 reads MGHDK; CDR2 reads SYGVNS. V trimming: 3 bases; J trimming: 4 bases; junction bases outside the gene matches: 6. The CDR3 covers 15 residues. CDR3 nucleotides: TGTGCCAGCAGTGATTTCGGGAGGGCCCCAGATACGCAGTATTTT. This encodes CASSDFGRAPDTQYF.

The V call is TRBV30, the J call TRBJ2-3, with TRBD2 matching over 13 bases. CDR1 and CDR2 from the germline V gene are GTSNPN and SVGIG (reference sequence). The V and J ends lost 0 bases and 6 bases, in that order; junction bases with no gene match: 6. The CDR3 contains 16 residues. The CDR3 is CAWSVLAGGPADTQYF. CDR3 sequence (DNA): TGTGCCTGGAGTGTACTAGCGGGAGGGCCGGCGGATACGCAGTATTTT.

This clonotype was counted only a few times. This chain joins TRBV19 and TRBJ1-5, with 9 bases matching TRBD1. Germline values: CDR1 LNHDA, CDR2 SQIVND (reference sequence). The CDR3 extends over 15 amino acids. The junction had 5 bases not matched to a gene; V was cut back by 4 bases and J by 4 bases. The CDR3 DNA reads TGTGCCAGTAGTACGACCGGGACAGGGAATCAGCCCCAGCATTTT. Its protein is CASSTTGTGNQPQHF.

This clonotype was counted between two and nine times. The rearrangement links TRBV14 to TRBJ2-7; 8 nucleotides align to TRBD1. Trimming took 2 bases from V and 6 from J; bases not matched to a gene: 6. The length of the CDR3 is 14 residues. CDR1 SGHDN and CDR2 FVKESK come from the germline V gene. Written as DNA, the CDR3 is TGTGCCAGCAGCCAACGGACAGGGTATTCCGAGCAGTACTTC. Its translation is CASSQRTGYSEQYF.

J is TRBJ2-1 and V is TRBV20-1; 11 nucleotides agree with TRBD2. Germline CDR1 and CDR2: DFQATT and SNEGSKA (reference sequence). This CDR3 comprises 15 residues. V trimming: 5 bases; J trimming: 13 bases; junction bases outside the gene matches: 16. The CDR3 loop reads CSAASGLAGTMSQFF. The CDR3 nucleotides are TGCAGTGCTGCTAGTGGACTAGCGGGTACAATGAGTCAGTTCTTC.

This clonotype was seen at least ten times. The CDR3 DNA is TGTGCCAGCATCCACGGTGGGGATAACTATGGCTACACCTTC. Translating it yields CASIHGGDNYGYTF. The chain combines TRBV28 with TRBJ1-2, with no clear D. The length of the CDR3 is 14 residues. V lost 7 bases and J lost 1, with 13 bases in between. Germline assignment: CDR1 MDHEN and CDR2 SYDVKM.

The gene calls are TRBV4-3 and TRBJ2-3, with 7 bases matching TRBD1. The length of the CDR3 is 16 residues. Germline CDR1 LGHNA, CDR2 YSLEER. The junction had 7 bases not matched to a gene; V was cut back by 4 bases and J by 0 bases. CDR3 region: CASSLMDRRSTDTQYF. The CDR3 region has the DNA TGCGCCAGCAGCCTTATGGACAGGCGTAGCACAGATACGCAGTATTTT.

The table lists this clonotype with a count of one. The chain employs TRBV12-3 or TRBV12-4 and TRBJ1-1; 7 bases align to TRBD1. The CDR3 has 15 residues. The J segment lost 1 base and the V segment lost 5 bases, leaving 7 bases of the junction unmatched. The CDR3 coding sequence is TGTGCCAGCAGTCGATCGACAGGGACGAACACTGAAGCTTTCTTT. This encodes CASSRSTGTNTEAFF.

The J gene is TRBJ2-1, the V gene TRBV6-5, with 13 bases matching TRBD2. With 2 bases clipped from V and 9 bases from J, the junction kept 4 bases outside the gene matches. Per germline, CDR1 MNHEY and CDR2 SVGAGI. This CDR3 spans 15 amino acids. The CDR3 DNA sequence: TGTGCCAGCAGTTACACTAGCGGGGGGGCTGGTGAGCAGTTCTTC. Its protein product is CASSYTSGGAGEQFF.